This entry lists 20 T cell receptor beta chains sequenced from one sample in a study of blood T cell repertoires in COVID-19. TCRdb keeps only in-frame clones here, not all; method: immunoSEQ multiplex PCR. The sample holds 300,000 to 350,000 clones; 85% to 90% are singletons and the top ten take around 0.97%. Sequencing was carried out using peripheral blood. The receptors here all came from a woman aged 40 to 50 with COVID-19, enrolled during active disease.

The table lists this clone with a few counts. The chain combines TRBV18 with TRBJ1-5, with D perhaps matching TRBD1 (6 bases). V dropped 2 bases and J dropped 0 bases, with 8 bases sitting between them. The CDR3 has 15 amino acids. Germline V gene lookup returns CDR1 KGHSH and CDR2 LQKENI. The CDR3 region is CASSPSRGSNQPQHF. CDR3 nucleotide sequence: TGTGCCAGCTCACCAAGCAGGGGTAGCAATCAGCCCCAGCATTTT.

The CDR3 sequence: CASSIGRGTGSKNIQYF. The CDR3 region has the DNA TGTGCCAGTAGTATAGGCCGGGGGACAGGGTCCAAAAACATTCAGTACTTC. The chain combines TRBV19 with TRBJ2-4; the match to TRBD1 covers 9 bases. The CDR3 runs to 17 residues. V lost 1 base, J lost 2 bases, and 6 bases stayed unmatched. Germline CDR1 is LNHDA and CDR2 is SQIVND (reference sequence).

The chain links TRBV27 to TRBJ2-1, with D unclear. Germline V lookup: CDR1 MNHEY, CDR2 SMNVEV (reference sequence). The CDR3 runs 14 residues. Trimming removed 4 bases from V and 7 bases from J, with 14 bases in between. CDR3 amino acids: CASSSPRVVNEQFF. The CDR3 DNA reads TGTGCCAGCAGTTCCCCCCGGGTCGTTAATGAGCAGTTCTTC.

CDR3 sequence (DNA): TGCAGCGTTGTTTTGGCCTCGTATGGCTACACCTTC. Translation: CSVVLASYGYTF. The genes are TRBV29-1 and TRBJ1-2, with D uncertain. CDR1 is SQVTM, CDR2 ANQGSEA, per germline. V shed 4 bases and J shed 5 bases, with 11 bases lying between them. This CDR3 region has 12 residues.

This clone occurred once. V is TRBV7-9 and J is TRBJ1-4; a weak D match, TRBD1 (5 bases). With 5 bases removed from V and 8 bases from J, the gap between germline ends came to 12 bases. The CDR3 totals 13 residues. From germline, CDR1 is SEHNR and CDR2 FQNEAQ (reference sequence). DNA for the CDR3: TGTGCCAGCAGCCGGGGGGTAGGAGAAAAACTGTTTTTT. It translates to CASSRGVGEKLFF.

The rearrangement joins TRBV19 to TRBJ2-2; 8 positions agree with TRBD1. Unmatched junction bases numbered 8, after V lost 5 bases and J lost 9 bases. The CDR3 contains 14 residues. Germline V gene data show CDR1 as LNHDA and CDR2 as SQIVND (reference sequence). Here the CDR3 reads CASSGQGRVRELFF. CDR3 in DNA: TGTGCCAGTAGTGGACAGGGAAGGGTCCGGGAGCTGTTTTTT.

CDR3 sequence: CASTFQTGTNEKLFF. The CDR3 coding sequence is TGCGCCAGCACCTTCCAGACAGGGACTAATGAAAAACTGTTTTTT. This chain connects TRBV5-1 to TRBJ1-4, with 7 bases identical to TRBD1. Unmatched junction bases numbered 7, after V lost 6 bases and J lost 2 bases. The CDR3 length is 15 residues. Per the germline V gene, CDR1 is SGHRS and CDR2 is YFSETQ.

V gene TRBV4-1 combines with J gene TRBJ1-2; 8 positions agree with TRBD1. CDR3 length: 14 residues. Germline assignment: CDR1 MGHRA and CDR2 YSYEKL. J lost 8 bases, V lost 3 bases, and 8 bases had no gene match. Here the CDR3 DNA reads TGCGCCAGCAGCCATGCAGGACAGGGAGGGGGCTACACCTTC. Protein product: CASSHAGQGGGYTF.

The gene calls are TRBV18 and TRBJ2-2, with TRBD1 identical over 9 bases. With 2 bases clipped from V and 0 bases from J, the junction kept 7 bases outside the gene matches. CDR1 KGHSH and CDR2 LQKENI come from the germline V gene. The CDR3 sequence is 18 residues long. The CDR3 nucleotides are TGTGCCAGCTCACCATTGGGACAGGGAGGCCCGAACACCGGGGAGCTGTTTTTT. Residues: CASSPLGQGGPNTGELFF.

The CDR3 DNA is TGTGCCATCAGTGAGAGGGGTGGGACAGAGACCTACGAGCAGTACTTC. This sequence encodes CAISERGGTETYEQYF. This chain connects TRBV10-3 to TRBJ2-7; 7 positions match TRBD1. This CDR3 is built from 16 residues. From germline, CDR1 is ENHRY and CDR2 SYGVKD. V shed 2 bases and J 2 bases; nucleotides not matched to a gene: 9.

V and J are TRBV14 and TRBJ2-7; D not certain. From germline, CDR1 is SGHDN and CDR2 FVKESK. V dropped 1 base and J dropped 2 bases, with 9 bases sitting between them. This CDR3 region has 14 residues. CDR3 sequence: CASSQVTDPYEQYF. The CDR3 region has the DNA TGTGCCAGCAGCCAAGTTACAGACCCCTACGAGCAGTACTTC. Combining the CDR3 with reference TRBV14 and TRBJ2-7 gives the whole variable domain EAGVTQFPSHSVIEKGQTVTLRCDPISGHDNLYWYRRVMGKEIKFLLHFVKESKQDESGMPNNRFLAERTGGTYSTLKVQPAELEDSGVYFCASSQVTDPYEQYFGPGTRLTVT.

Here the CDR3 DNA reads TGTGCCAGTAGTATTACAGGGCGGGTGAACACTGAAGCTTTCTTT. This codes for CASSITGRVNTEAFF. The chain uses TRBV19 and TRBJ1-1; D possibly corresponds to TRBD1 (6 bases). The V end was cut by 3 bases, the J end by 0 bases, with 11 bases between. Per the germline V gene, CDR1 is LNHDA and CDR2 is SQIVND (reference sequence). CDR3 length: 15 residues.

The chain recombines TRBV19 with TRBJ2-5; no definite D call. Germline values: CDR1 LNHDA, CDR2 SQIVND (reference sequence). Trimming cost V 6 bases and J 2 bases, with 16 bases left between them. The CDR3 consists of 15 residues. CDR3 residues: CASSLGLNRQETQYF. The DNA of the CDR3 is TGTGCCAGTAGCCTCGGGTTAAACCGACAAGAGACCCAGTACTTC. The full variable domain, completed using reference TRBV19 and TRBJ2-5, is DGGITQSPKYLFRKEGQNVTLSCEQNLNHDAMYWYRQDPGQGLRLIYYSQIVNDFQKGDIAEGYSVSREKKESFPLTVTSAQKNPTAFYLCASSLGLNRQETQYFGPGTRLLVL.

This chain connects TRBV9 to TRBJ1-3; no clear D gene. Germline-derived CDR1 and CDR2 are SGDLS and YYNGEE. This CDR3 has 13 residues. V lost 3 bases and J 4 bases, leaving 8 bases between the germline ends. This CDR3 reads CASSASRGNTIYF. CDR3 nucleotides: TGTGCCAGCAGCGCAAGCAGGGGAAACACCATATATTTT.

This clone was seen once. This chain joins TRBV7-3 and TRBJ2-5; D possibly corresponds to TRBD2 (6 bases). The CDR3 runs to 14 residues. V was pared by 2 bases and J by 3 bases, with 10 bases between. Germline CDR1 is SGHTA and CDR2 is FQGTGA. In DNA form, the CDR3 reads TGTGCCAGCAGCTTACGGGCTAGCGAAGAGACCCAGTACTTC. It translates to CASSLRASEETQYF.

The chain links TRBV27 to TRBJ1-2, with TRBD1 matching over 7 bases. The germline CDR1 and CDR2 sequences are MNHEY and SMNVEV (reference sequence). The CDR3 is 17 residues long. Unmatched junction bases numbered 10, after V lost 3 bases and J lost 0 bases. The CDR3 is CASSLLATGAPNYGYTF. The CDR3 DNA reads TGTGCCAGCAGTTTGTTGGCCACAGGGGCTCCTAACTATGGCTACACCTTC.

This chain uses TRBV4-1 with TRBJ1-4; 7 nucleotides line up with TRBD1. Germline lookup yields CDR1 MGHRA and CDR2 YSYEKL. The CDR3 sequence is 16 residues long. With V trimmed by 1 base and J by 0 bases, 2 bases remained unmatched. The CDR3 loop is CASSQVGTATNEKLFF. The CDR3 DNA reads TGCGCCAGCAGCCAAGTCGGGACAGCAACTAATGAAAAACTGTTTTTT.

The genes are TRBV2 and TRBJ2-1, with D perhaps matching TRBD1 (5 bases). V was clipped by 4 bases and J by 8 bases, with 18 bases between them. The germline gives CDR1 SNHLY, CDR2 FYNNEI. This CDR3 is built from 15 residues. DNA of the CDR3: TGTGCCAGCAGTGTGGTCTGGGGCGTTCGTCATGAGCAGTTCTTC. Residues: CASSVVWGVRHEQFF.

The CDR3 reads CASSRLAGENEQFF. CDR3 nucleotides: TGTGCCAGCAGCCGTCTAGCGGGAGAGAATGAGCAGTTCTTC. The chain uses TRBV14 and TRBJ2-1; 10 bases match TRBD2. There are 14 residues in the CDR3. V dropped 4 bases and J dropped 7; count of bases not matched to a gene: 4. The V gene's germline CDR1 is SGHDN and CDR2 FVKESK.

This chain connects TRBV11-3 to TRBJ1-2; no clear D. Per germline, CDR1 SGHNT and CDR2 YENEEA. Trimming took 5 bases from V and 8 from J, leaving 12 bases between them. The CDR3 is 12 amino acids. The CDR3 region is CASSRAGEGYTF. The CDR3 DNA follows: TGTGCCAGCAGCCGAGCTGGGGAGGGCTACACCTTC.